This T cell receptor beta chain emerged from a study of T cells in localized non-small cell lung cancer (dated by TCRdb to about 2020). At the level of the whole study: The study analyzed T cell repertoires of 200 to 250 early-stage NSCLC patients, comparing tumors and uninvolved tumor-adjacent lungs. The cohort consisted of 200 to 300 treatment-naive NSCLC patients whose localized lung tumors had been resected. Of the NSCLC patients, fewer than 150 were male and approximately 97 were female, and the mean age was around 70 years.

Inclusive of the bounding cysteine and phenylalanine, the CDR3 is 15 residues long. This entry keeps only the CDR3 DNA: 45 bases, framed from base 1. Based on the germline V gene, the CDR1 and CDR2 sequences are SGHNT and YENEEA. V is shortened by 5 bases, J by 1 base, and the region joining them spans 15 bases. Of note for this clone: The clone's antigen remains unknown. Nothing much larger sits one base from this clone, and base qualities are not available.

What the research found in general, with its limitations: Multi-region tumor sequencing was not performed, so intratumor heterogeneity could not be excluded. Uninvolved tumor-adjacent lung showed the highest T cell clonality, higher than tumor, which suggests more focused antigenic responses in the adjacent lung. Higher blood T cell density associated with longer overall survival, while higher adjacent-lung clonality associated with shorter survival. A median of 57 of the top 100 tumor clones turned up in the paired uninvolved adjacent lung, and some 27 of those clones also ranked among the top 100 of that same adjacent lung. Because of the exploratory design, TCR variables were selected using unadjusted p-values without false-discovery rate correction.

At diagnosis, tumor, uninvolved tumor-adjacent lung and peripheral blood were collected and then preserved as a mix of FFPE and fresh-frozen material. The immunoSEQ Assay was used to sequence TCR beta CDR3 regions from DNA. On the authors' methods: T cell density was computed as TCR beta template counts normalized to usable DNA estimated by amplifying housekeeping genes. Using the preseqR package, richness was estimated by extrapolating to 120,000 templates for tissue samples and 400,000 templates for PBMC samples. Clonality was taken to be one minus Pielou's evenness. To identify tissue-enriched TCRs, differential abundance testing was run on productive amino-acid clonotypes with a minimum total count of 5 and an alpha of 0.1. Repertoire overlap between compartments was quantified with the Jaccard Index and Morisita Overlap Index. GLIPH clustered TCR beta CDR3s with public tetramer-defined viral CDR3s; viral motifs required at least three viral sequences plus V-gene enrichment. TCRdb re-hosts the immuneACCESS table, in-frame sequences only. Its copies lack some clones; in the studies checked, an unresolved V gene accounts for under half of them, and the cause for the rest is not known. From that table come the V and J calls and clone size; the DNA was used to work out D and trimming. For this sample the table gives approximately 2,000 clones, of which 20% were detected only once. The ten largest clones take up less than 20% of the sample.

Sequencing used lung tumor tissue, obtained before any cancer treatment. This sequence was found in a male donor older than 55 with stage II lung adenocarcinoma. The chain employs TRBV11-3 and TRBJ2-7; a weak D assignment points to TRBD2 (6 bases agree). The nucleotides are TGTGCCAGCAGCCCTTCACCGGGGGAATCCTACGAGCAGTACTTC. The resulting protein is CASSPSPGESYEQYF.